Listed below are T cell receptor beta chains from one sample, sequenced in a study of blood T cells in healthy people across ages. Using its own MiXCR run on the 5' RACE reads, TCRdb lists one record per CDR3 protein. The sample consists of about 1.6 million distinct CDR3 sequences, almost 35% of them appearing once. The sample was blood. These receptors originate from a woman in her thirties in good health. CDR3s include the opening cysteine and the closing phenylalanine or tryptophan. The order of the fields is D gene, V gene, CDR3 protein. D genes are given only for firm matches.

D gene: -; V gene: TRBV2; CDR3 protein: CACKGRPSSYEQFF
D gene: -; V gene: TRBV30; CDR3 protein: CAWSPGGSEPLHF
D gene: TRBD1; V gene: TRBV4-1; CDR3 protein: CASNQGEDRGSNEKLFF
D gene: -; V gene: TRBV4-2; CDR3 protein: CASSQNVLAGNTHTQHF
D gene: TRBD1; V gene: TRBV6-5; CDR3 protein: CASSDRGLSSEQFF
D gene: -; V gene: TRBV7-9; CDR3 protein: CASSLEPDAYEQYF
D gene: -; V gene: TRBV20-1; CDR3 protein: CSVFKATKETQYF
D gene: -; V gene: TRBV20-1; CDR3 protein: CSVPNRPVKEAFF
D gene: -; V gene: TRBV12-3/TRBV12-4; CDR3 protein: CASSLEVSRGAKFF
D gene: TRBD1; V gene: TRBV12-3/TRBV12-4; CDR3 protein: CASSLASGQGADTQYF
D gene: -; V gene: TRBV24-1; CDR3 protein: CATSDSRQREQYF
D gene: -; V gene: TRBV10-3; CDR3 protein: CAISESRLDHEQFF
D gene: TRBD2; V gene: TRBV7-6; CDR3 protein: CASSLGAPGGGSYNEQFF
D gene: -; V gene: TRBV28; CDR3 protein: CASYGGGGDTQYF
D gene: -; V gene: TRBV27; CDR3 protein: CASSSLGRGAETQYF
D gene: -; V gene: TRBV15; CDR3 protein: CATSRGGQAYEQYF
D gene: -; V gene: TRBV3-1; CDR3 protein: CASSPARSNQPQHF
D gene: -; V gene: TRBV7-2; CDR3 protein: CASSPSPLGGRSDEQFF
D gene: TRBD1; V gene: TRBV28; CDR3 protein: CASRSDRGPGANVLTF
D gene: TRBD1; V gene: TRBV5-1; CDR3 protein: CASSLLPGGSYEQYF
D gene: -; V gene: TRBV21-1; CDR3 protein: CASSKPLGTSGSYEQYF
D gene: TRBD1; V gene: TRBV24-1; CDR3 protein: CATSEGGTGKAYEQYF
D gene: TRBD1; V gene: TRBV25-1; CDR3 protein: CASSQTGVDTDTQYF
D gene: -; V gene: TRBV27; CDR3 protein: CASQGPHEAFF
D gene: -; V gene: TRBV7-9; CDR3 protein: CASSSEREQFF